This T cell receptor (beta chain) came from a study of cytomegalovirus exposure and HLA in healthy donors. PCR primers comprised 60 Vbeta and 13 Jbeta primers. The table came from immunoSEQ multiplex PCR; TCRdb's copy has only in-frame clones and leaves some out. The table has around 100,000 clones, over 65% seen once. J was trimmed by 1 base and V by 2 bases; bases with no gene match: 2. Germline values: CDR1 SGHNT, CDR2 YYREEE (reference sequence). The CDR3 contains 14 residues. Participants comprised healthy donors of bone marrow. Study-level points and caveats: Excluded: some indistinguishable V segments such as TRBV6-2 and TRBV6-3.

About this clone itself: What it binds is not known.

The V call is TRBV5-4, the J call TRBJ2-5; TRBD1 matches 7 bases. This TCR derives from a female donor in good health and CMV-seropositive. Sequencing was done on a sample of PBMCs. The CDR3 region has the DNA TGTGCCAGCAGCTTAGGGGGCCGCCAAGAGACCCAGTACTTC. It specifies CASSLGGRQETQYF.